These T cell receptor beta chains were read from a single sample in a study of blood T cell repertoires in COVID-19. Some clones are missing from TCRdb's copy, which holds only in-frame ones; the method was immunoSEQ multiplex PCR. The sample lists 150,000 or so clones, approximately 86% seen once, with over 1.5% in the top ten. Sequenced input: peripheral blood. These receptors came from a woman aged 55-75 years with acute or convalescent COVID-19. Both conserved end residues are part of each CDR3. D genes are given only for firm matches. Clone size is shown for a subset of rows, as once, few, many or a class of expanded clone.

cdr3_aa: CASYGRGPYGYTF; cdr3_nt: TGTGCCAGCTACGGTAGGGGCCCTTATGGCTACACCTTC; v_call: TRBV27; j_call: TRBJ1-2; d_call: -; clone_size: -
cdr3_aa: CASSLGGGHYNEQFF; cdr3_nt: TGCGCCAGCAGCTTGGGAGGGGGCCACTACAATGAGCAGTTCTTC; v_call: TRBV5-1; j_call: TRBJ2-1; d_call: TRBD1; clone_size: -
cdr3_aa: CASSRDTYLTAEQFF; cdr3_nt: TGTGCCAGCAGCCGGGACACATACCTGACAGCTGAGCAGTTCTTC; v_call: TRBV6-5; j_call: TRBJ2-1; d_call: -; clone_size: -
cdr3_aa: CASSPGTGTEKLFF; cdr3_nt: TGTGCCAGCTCCCCCGGGACAGGAACTGAAAAACTGTTTTTT; v_call: TRBV18; j_call: TRBJ1-4; d_call: TRBD1; clone_size: -
cdr3_aa: CATSQQGEYGYTF; cdr3_nt: TGTGCCACCAGCCAACAGGGCGAATATGGCTACACCTTC; v_call: TRBV24-1; j_call: TRBJ1-2; d_call: -; clone_size: few
cdr3_aa: CATTWIGQGLYGYTF; cdr3_nt: TGTGCCACCACTTGGATCGGACAGGGCCTATATGGCTACACCTTC; v_call: TRBV28; j_call: TRBJ1-2; d_call: TRBD1; clone_size: -
cdr3_aa: CASSQGNRAYEQYF; cdr3_nt: TGCGCCAGCAGCCAAGGGAACAGGGCCTACGAGCAGTACTTC; v_call: TRBV4-3; j_call: TRBJ2-7; d_call: -; clone_size: -
cdr3_aa: CASNDRGNQPQHF; cdr3_nt: TGTGCCAGCAACGACAGGGGAAATCAGCCCCAGCATTTT; v_call: TRBV7-8; j_call: TRBJ1-5; d_call: TRBD1; clone_size: -
cdr3_aa: CASSPSAGMNTEAFF; cdr3_nt: TGCGCCAGCAGCCCCTCGGCAGGGATGAACACTGAAGCTTTCTTT; v_call: TRBV4-3; j_call: TRBJ1-1; d_call: -; clone_size: -
cdr3_aa: CASSWGGRYSNQPQHF; cdr3_nt: TGTGCCAGCAGCTGGGGGGGGCGGTATAGCAATCAGCCCCAGCATTTT; v_call: TRBV7-6; j_call: TRBJ1-5; d_call: -; clone_size: -
cdr3_aa: CASSRQELNQPQHF; cdr3_nt: TGCGCCAGCAGCCGACAGGAATTAAATCAGCCCCAGCATTTT; v_call: TRBV4-1; j_call: TRBJ1-5; d_call: -; clone_size: -
cdr3_aa: CASTDTSTITYEQYF; cdr3_nt: TGTGCCAGTACGGATACGTCTACTATTACCTACGAGCAGTACTTC; v_call: TRBV19; j_call: TRBJ2-7; d_call: -; clone_size: -
cdr3_aa: CASSKLGQGEGNTIYF; cdr3_nt: TGCGCCAGCAGTAAACTTGGACAGGGGGAAGGAAACACCATATATTTT; v_call: TRBV5-1; j_call: TRBJ1-3; d_call: TRBD1; clone_size: -
cdr3_aa: CASTRRQSLSNTGELFF; cdr3_nt: TGTGCCAGCACCCGAAGACAGAGTCTCTCGAACACCGGGGAGCTGTTTTTT; v_call: TRBV2; j_call: TRBJ2-2; d_call: -; clone_size: -
cdr3_aa: CASSIRTGALTYEQYF; cdr3_nt: TGTGCCAGCAGCATCAGGACAGGGGCCTTAACCTACGAGCAGTACTTC; v_call: TRBV11-2; j_call: TRBJ2-7; d_call: TRBD1; clone_size: -
cdr3_aa: CASSPKGQIGNTGELFF; cdr3_nt: TGTGCCAGCAGCCCCAAGGGACAGATCGGGAACACCGGGGAGCTGTTTTTT; v_call: TRBV7-3; j_call: TRBJ2-2; d_call: TRBD1; clone_size: -
cdr3_aa: CASKGQGPDNTEAFF; cdr3_nt: TGCGCCAGCAAGGGGCAGGGGCCCGATAACACTGAAGCTTTCTTT; v_call: TRBV10-1; j_call: TRBJ1-1; d_call: -; clone_size: -
cdr3_aa: CACPRAGTGGYGYTF; cdr3_nt: TGTGCCTGTCCGAGGGCGGGGACAGGGGGCTATGGCTACACCTTC; v_call: TRBV30; j_call: TRBJ1-2; d_call: TRBD1; clone_size: few
cdr3_aa: CASSPFRSPLHF; cdr3_nt: TGTGCCAGCTCACCGTTCCGTTCACCCCTCCACTTT; v_call: TRBV18; j_call: TRBJ1-6; d_call: -; clone_size: -
cdr3_aa: CASSPGNYGYTF; cdr3_nt: TGTGCCAGCAGCCCAGGAAACTATGGCTACACCTTC; v_call: TRBV6-5; j_call: TRBJ1-2; d_call: -; clone_size: -
cdr3_aa: CASSWGTGDSGNTIYF; cdr3_nt: TGTGCCAGCAGCTGGGGGACAGGGGACTCTGGAAACACCATATATTTT; v_call: TRBV3-1/TRBV3-2; j_call: TRBJ1-3; d_call: TRBD1; clone_size: -
cdr3_aa: CAISERGGTDTQYF; cdr3_nt: TGTGCCATCAGTGAGCGGGGGGGCACAGATACGCAGTATTTT; v_call: TRBV10-3; j_call: TRBJ2-3; d_call: TRBD2; clone_size: -
cdr3_aa: CASTGQFGYGYTF; cdr3_nt: TGCGCCAGCACGGGACAATTCGGCTATGGCTACACCTTC; v_call: TRBV5-1; j_call: TRBJ1-2; d_call: -; clone_size: -
cdr3_aa: CAWSTVQAFF; cdr3_nt: TGTGCCTGGAGTACAGTGCAAGCTTTCTTT; v_call: TRBV30; j_call: TRBJ1-1; d_call: -; clone_size: -
cdr3_aa: CASSRQTGILEAFF; cdr3_nt: TGCGCCAGCAGCCGGCAGACAGGGATACTTGAAGCTTTCTTT; v_call: TRBV4-3; j_call: TRBJ1-1; d_call: TRBD1; clone_size: -